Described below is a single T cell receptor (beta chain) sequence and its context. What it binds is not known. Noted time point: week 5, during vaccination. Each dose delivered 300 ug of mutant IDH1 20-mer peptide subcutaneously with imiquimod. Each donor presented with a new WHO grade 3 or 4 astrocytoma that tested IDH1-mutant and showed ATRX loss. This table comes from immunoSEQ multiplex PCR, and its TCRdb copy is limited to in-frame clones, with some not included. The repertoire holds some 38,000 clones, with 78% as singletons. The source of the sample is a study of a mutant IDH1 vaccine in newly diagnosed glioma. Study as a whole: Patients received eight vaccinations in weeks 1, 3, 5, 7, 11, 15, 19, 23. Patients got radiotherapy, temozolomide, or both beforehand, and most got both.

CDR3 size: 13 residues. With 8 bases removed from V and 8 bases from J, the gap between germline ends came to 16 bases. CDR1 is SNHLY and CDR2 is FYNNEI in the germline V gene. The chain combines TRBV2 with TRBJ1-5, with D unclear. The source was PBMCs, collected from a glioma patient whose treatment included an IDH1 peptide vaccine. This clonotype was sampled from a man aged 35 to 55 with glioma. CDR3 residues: CASGQIPSEPQHF. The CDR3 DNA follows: TGTGCCAGCGGTCAGATTCCCTCAGAGCCCCAGCATTTT.